The present entry profiles one T cell receptor (beta chain) with its context. The antigen remains undetermined. The data belong to a study of T cell repertoires in cytomegalovirus infection. Study as a whole: Both a matching HLA type and CMV infection were indicated by public TCR beta signatures. Study-level points and caveats: Dominating the ex vivo response were TCR beta clonotypes that were CMV-specific and HLA-C-restricted. Public TCR beta family frequency separated CMV-and-HLA carriers, including in an independent cohort.

The V and J ends lost 4 bases and 2 bases, in that order; junction bases with no gene match: 7. This CDR3 contains 16 residues. One entry per CDR3 protein results from TCRdb running MiXCR on the reads. The data show some 700,000 distinct CDR3 sequences, 35% to 40% seen once. The sample comprised PBMCs. V and J are TRBV12-3 or TRBV12-4 and TRBJ1-2; 10 nucleotides line up with TRBD1. The TCR comes from a human donor in good health (CMV status not recorded). Some clones in this sample may be carry-over from other donors' samples. CDR3 in amino acids: CASSYLPGQGNYGYTF. CDR3 in DNA: TGTGCCAGCAGTTATTTGCCGGGACAGGGGAACTATGGCTACACCTTC.